This TCR beta chain was identified in a study of CD8+CD57+ T cells in acquired aplastic anemia. About the research overall: Yields of DNA that came from sorted CD4+ and CD8+ cells averaged roughly 3 ug. Healthy CD8+ samples averaged roughly 12 million reads. Study-level findings and limits: A significant difference in CD8+ Simpson's diversity between patients and controls was not found. Found in both controls and patients were approximately 29 CD8+ CDR3 sequences.

Genomic DNA constituted the template upon which TCR beta VDJ and CDR3 profiling was performed. TCRdb used MiXCR to reprocess the reads, holding one entry per CDR3 protein. The profile shows 400,000 to 500,000 distinct CDR3 sequences, 60% to 80% of them singletons. This clonotype was recorded only once. Its antigen remains unknown. The germline V and J ends were trimmed by 2 bases and 15 bases, with 14 bases remaining between them. The CDR3 sequence is 12 residues long. Germline V gene sequence: CDR1 SGDLS, CDR2 YYNGEE. The V and J genes are TRBV9 and TRBJ1-4; maybe TRBD1 (6 bases). Sequencing was done on a sample of sorted CD4+, CD8+, or CD8+CD57+ T cells (not recorded which) from PBMCs. This receptor was taken from a human donor in good health, serving as a control. CDR3 region: CASSVGGTRVFF. CDR3 in DNA: TGTGCCAGCAGCGTGGGGGGCACGAGGGTGTTTTTT. The full variable domain, completed using reference TRBV9 and TRBJ1-4, is DSGVTQTPKHLITATGQRVTLRCSPRSGDLSVYWYQQSLDQGLQFLIQYYNGEERAKGNILERFSAQQFPDLHSELNLSSLELGDSALYFCASSVGGTRVFFGSGTQLSVL.